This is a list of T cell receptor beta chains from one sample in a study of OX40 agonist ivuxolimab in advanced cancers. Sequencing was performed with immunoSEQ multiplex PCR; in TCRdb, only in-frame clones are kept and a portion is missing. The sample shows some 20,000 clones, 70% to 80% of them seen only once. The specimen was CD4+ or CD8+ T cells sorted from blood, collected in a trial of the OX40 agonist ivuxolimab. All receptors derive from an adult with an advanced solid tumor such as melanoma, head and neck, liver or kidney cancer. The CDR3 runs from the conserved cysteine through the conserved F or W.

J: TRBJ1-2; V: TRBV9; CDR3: CASSVATGEDGYTF
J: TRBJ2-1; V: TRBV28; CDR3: CASSGVASPFEQFF
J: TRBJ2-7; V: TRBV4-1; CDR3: CASSQEPGNSYEQYF
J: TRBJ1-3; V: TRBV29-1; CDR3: CSVKESGNTIYF
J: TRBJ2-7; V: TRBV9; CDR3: CASSLSGTGSGEQYF
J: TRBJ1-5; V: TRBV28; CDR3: CASSLNTDQPQHF
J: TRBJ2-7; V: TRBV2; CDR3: CAMLGTRTAERIPYEQYF
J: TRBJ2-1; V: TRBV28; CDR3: CASSLSLGEVNEQFF
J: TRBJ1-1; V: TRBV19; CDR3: CASRDTYQTEAFF
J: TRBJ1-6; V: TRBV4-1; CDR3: CASSREVESSYNSPLHF
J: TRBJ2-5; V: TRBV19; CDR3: CASSMAGVAETQYF
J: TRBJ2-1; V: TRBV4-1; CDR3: CASSQNYRDRVYNEQFF
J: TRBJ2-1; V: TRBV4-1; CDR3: CASSHSPSSYNEQFF